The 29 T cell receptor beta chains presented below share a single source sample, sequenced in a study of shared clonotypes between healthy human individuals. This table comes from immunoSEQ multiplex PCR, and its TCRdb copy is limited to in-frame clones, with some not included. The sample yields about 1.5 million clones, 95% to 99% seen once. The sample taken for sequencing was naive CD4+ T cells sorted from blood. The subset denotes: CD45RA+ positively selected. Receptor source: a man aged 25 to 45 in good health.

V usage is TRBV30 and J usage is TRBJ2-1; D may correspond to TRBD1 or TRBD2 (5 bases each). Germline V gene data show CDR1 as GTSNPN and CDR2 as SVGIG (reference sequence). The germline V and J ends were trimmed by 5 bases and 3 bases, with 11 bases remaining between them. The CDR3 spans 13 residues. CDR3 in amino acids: CAWAGDRYNEQFF. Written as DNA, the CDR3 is TGTGCCTGGGCCGGGGACCGCTACAATGAGCAGTTCTTC.

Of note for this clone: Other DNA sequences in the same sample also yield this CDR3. DNA for the CDR3: TGTGCCAGCAGTTTCGGGACTAGCGGAACCTACGAGCAGTACTTC. Its translation: CASSFGTSGTYEQYF. The rearrangement links TRBV27 to TRBJ2-7, with 11 positions matching TRBD2. The CDR3 is made up of 15 amino acids. V dropped 3 bases and J dropped 2; count of bases not matched to a gene: 3. CDR1 MNHEY and CDR2 SMNVEV come from the germline V gene (reference sequence).

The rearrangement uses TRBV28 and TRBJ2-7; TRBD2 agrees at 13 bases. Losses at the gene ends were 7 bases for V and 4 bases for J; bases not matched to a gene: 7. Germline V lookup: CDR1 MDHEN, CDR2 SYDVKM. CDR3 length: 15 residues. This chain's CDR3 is CASIRTSGSPYEQYF. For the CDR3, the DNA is TGTGCCAGCATAAGGACTAGCGGGAGTCCGTACGAGCAGTACTTC. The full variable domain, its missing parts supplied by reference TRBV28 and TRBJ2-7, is DVKVTQSSRYLVKRTGEKVFLECVQDMDHENMFWYRQDPGLGLRLIYFSYDVKMKEKGDIPEGYSVSREKKERFSLILESASTNQTSMYLCASIRTSGSPYEQYFGPGTRLTVT.

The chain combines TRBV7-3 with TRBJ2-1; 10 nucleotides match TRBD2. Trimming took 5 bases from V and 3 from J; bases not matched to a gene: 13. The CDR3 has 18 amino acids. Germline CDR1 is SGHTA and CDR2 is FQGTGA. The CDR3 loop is CASSAYRASGSLYNEQFF. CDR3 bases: TGTGCCAGCAGCGCTTATAGGGCTAGCGGGAGCCTCTACAATGAGCAGTTCTTC.

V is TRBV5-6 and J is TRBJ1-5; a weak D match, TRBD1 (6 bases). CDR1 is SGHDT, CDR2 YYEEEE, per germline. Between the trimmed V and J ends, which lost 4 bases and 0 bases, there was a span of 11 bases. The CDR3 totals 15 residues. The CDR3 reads CASSKTGSSNQPQHF. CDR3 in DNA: TGTGCCAGCAGCAAAACAGGGTCTAGCAATCAGCCCCAGCATTTT.

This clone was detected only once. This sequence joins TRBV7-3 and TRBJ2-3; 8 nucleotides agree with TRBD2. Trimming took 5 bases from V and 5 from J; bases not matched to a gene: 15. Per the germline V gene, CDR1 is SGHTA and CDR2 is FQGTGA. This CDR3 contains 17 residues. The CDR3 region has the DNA TGTGCCAGCAGCCCCCAGACTAGCGCTTCCCCCGGAGATACGCAGTATTTT. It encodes CASSPQTSASPGDTQYF.

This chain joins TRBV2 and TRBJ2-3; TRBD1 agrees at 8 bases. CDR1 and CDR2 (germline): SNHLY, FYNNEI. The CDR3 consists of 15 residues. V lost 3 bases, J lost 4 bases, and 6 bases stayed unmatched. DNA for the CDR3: TGTGCCAGCAGTGAGCCAGGGGGCGCCGCAGATACGCAGTATTTT. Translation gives CASSEPGGAADTQYF.

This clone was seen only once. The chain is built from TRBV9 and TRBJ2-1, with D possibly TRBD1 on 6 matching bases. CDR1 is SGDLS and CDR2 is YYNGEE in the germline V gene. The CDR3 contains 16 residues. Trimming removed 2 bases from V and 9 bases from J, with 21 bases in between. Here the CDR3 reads CASSVRVGQYQSEQFF. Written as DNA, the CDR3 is TGTGCCAGCAGCGTCAGAGTCGGACAGTACCAATCTGAGCAGTTCTTC.

The CDR3 region is CAWGPLGAFF. CDR3 DNA sequence: TGTGCCTGGGGGCCTCTTGGAGCTTTCTTT. The chain combines TRBV30 with TRBJ1-1, with D unclear. V lost 5 bases, J lost 10 bases, and 11 bases lay in between. CDR3 length: 10 residues. Germline V gene lookup returns CDR1 GTSNPN and CDR2 SVGIG (reference sequence).

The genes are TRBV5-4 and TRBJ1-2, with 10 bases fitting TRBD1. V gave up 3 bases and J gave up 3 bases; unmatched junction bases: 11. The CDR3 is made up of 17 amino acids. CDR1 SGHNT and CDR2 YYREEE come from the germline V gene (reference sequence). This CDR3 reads CASSSSPGQGLDYGYTF. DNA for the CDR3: TGTGCCAGCAGCTCGAGCCCGGGACAGGGGCTAGACTATGGCTACACCTTC. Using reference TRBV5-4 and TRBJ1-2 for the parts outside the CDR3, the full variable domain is ETGVTQSPTHLIKTRGQQVTLRCSSQSGHNTVSWYQQALGQGPQFIFQYYREEENGRGNFPPRFSGLQFPNYSSELNVNALELDDSALYLCASSSSPGQGLDYGYTFGSGTRLTVV.

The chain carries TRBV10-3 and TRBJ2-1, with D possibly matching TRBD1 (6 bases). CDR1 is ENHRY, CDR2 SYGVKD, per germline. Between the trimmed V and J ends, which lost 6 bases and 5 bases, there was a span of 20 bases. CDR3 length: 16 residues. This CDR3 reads CAISRLQGSDDNEQFF. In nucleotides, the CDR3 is TGTGCCATCAGCAGACTACAGGGTAGCGACGACAATGAGCAGTTCTTC.

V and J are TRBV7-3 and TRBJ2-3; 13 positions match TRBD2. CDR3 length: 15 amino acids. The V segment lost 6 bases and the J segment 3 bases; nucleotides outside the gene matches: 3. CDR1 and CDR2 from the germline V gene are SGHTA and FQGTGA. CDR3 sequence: CASRQGLAGTDTQYF. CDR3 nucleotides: TGTGCCAGCAGGCAGGGACTAGCGGGGACAGATACGCAGTATTTT.

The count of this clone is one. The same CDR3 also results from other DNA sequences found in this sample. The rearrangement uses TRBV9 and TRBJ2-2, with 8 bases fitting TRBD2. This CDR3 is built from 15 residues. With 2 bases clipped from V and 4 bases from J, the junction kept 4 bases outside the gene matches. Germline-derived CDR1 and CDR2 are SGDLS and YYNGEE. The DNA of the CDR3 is TGTGCCAGCAGCGTCGACGGGAGGGGCACCGGGGAGCTGTTTTTT. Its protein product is CASSVDGRGTGELFF.

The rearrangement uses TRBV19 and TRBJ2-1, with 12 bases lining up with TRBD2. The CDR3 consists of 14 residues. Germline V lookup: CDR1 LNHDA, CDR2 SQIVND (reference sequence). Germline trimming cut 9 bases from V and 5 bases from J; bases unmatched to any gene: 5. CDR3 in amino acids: CASTGLAGNNEQFF. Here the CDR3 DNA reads TGTGCCAGCACGGGACTAGCGGGCAACAATGAGCAGTTCTTC.

CDR3 sequence: CASSSAGLGYTF. The CDR3 DNA is TGTGCCAGCAGTTCAGCGGGGTTGGGCTACACCTTC. V usage is TRBV28 and J usage is TRBJ1-2; no definite D call. Germline loops: CDR1 MDHEN, CDR2 SYDVKM. The CDR3 totals 12 residues. Trimming cost V 4 bases and J 8 bases, with 11 bases left between them.

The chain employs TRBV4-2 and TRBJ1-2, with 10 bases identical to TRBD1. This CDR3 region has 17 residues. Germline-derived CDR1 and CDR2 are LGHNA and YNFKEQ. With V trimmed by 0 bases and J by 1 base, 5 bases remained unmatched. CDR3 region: CASSQEDRGAINYGYTF. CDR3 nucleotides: TGTGCCAGCAGCCAAGAGGACAGGGGGGCCATTAACTATGGCTACACCTTC.

The CDR3 region has the DNA TGCGCCAGCAGTGAACCCGGGACAGGGGTCGGCTACGAGCAGTACTTC. It yields the protein CASSEPGTGVGYEQYF. The V call is TRBV10-2, the J call TRBJ2-7; the match to TRBD1 covers 10 bases. Germline V gene lookup returns CDR1 WSHSY and CDR2 SAAADI. The J segment lost 3 bases and the V segment lost 3 bases, leaving 8 bases of the junction unmatched. The CDR3 loop spans 16 amino acids.

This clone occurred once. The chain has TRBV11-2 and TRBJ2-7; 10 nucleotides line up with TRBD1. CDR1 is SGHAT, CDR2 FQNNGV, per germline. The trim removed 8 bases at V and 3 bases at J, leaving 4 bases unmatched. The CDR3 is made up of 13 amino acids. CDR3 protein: CASRRDRGYEQYF. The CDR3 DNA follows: TGTGCCAGCCGAAGGGACAGGGGCTACGAGCAGTACTTC.

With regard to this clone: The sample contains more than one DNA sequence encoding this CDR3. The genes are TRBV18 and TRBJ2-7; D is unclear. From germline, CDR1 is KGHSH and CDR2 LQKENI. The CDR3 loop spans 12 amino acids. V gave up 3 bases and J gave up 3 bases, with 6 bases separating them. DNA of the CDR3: TGTGCCAGCTCACCCCCGGACTACGAGCAGTACTTC. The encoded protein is CASSPPDYEQYF.

The CDR3 is CASSPMGRGATDTQYF. CDR3 nucleotide sequence: TGTGCCAGCTCACCAATGGGCAGGGGGGCCACAGATACGCAGTATTTT. The gene calls are TRBV18 and TRBJ2-3; D possibly corresponds to TRBD1 (7 bases). Germline CDR1 and CDR2: KGHSH and LQKENI. There are 16 residues in the CDR3. V was trimmed by 2 bases and J by 2 bases, leaving 14 bases between them. Together with reference TRBV18 and TRBJ2-3, the CDR3 gives the full variable domain: NAGVMQNPRHLVRRRGQEARLRCSPMKGHSHVYWYRQLPEEGLKFMVYLQKENIIDESGMPKERFSAEFPKEGPSILRIQQVVRGDSAAYFCASSPMGRGATDTQYFGPGTRLTVL.

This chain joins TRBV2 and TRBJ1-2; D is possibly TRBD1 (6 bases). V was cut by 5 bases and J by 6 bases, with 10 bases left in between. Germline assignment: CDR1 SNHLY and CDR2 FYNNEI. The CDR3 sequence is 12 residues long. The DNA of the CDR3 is TGTGCCAGCAGTACAGGGAGCAATGGCTACACCTTC. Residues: CASSTGSNGYTF.

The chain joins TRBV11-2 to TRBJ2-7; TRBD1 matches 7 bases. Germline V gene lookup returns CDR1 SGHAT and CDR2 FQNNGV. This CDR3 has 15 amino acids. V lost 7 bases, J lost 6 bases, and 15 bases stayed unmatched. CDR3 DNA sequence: TGTGCCAGCACCCAGGGGGTTTCGCCAGAAGGCGAGCAGTACTTC. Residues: CASTQGVSPEGEQYF.

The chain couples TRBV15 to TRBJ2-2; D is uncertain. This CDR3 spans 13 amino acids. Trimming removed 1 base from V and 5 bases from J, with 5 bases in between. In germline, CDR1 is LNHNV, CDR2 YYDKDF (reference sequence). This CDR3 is CATSRVATGELFF. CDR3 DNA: TGTGCCACCAGCAGAGTGGCAACCGGGGAGCTGTTTTTT.

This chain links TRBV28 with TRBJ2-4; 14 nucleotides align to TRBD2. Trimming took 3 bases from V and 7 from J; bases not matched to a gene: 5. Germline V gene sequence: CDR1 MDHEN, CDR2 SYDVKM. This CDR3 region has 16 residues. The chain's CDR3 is CASSFGTSGSGNIQYF. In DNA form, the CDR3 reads TGTGCCAGCAGTTTCGGGACTAGCGGGAGTGGGAACATTCAGTACTTC.

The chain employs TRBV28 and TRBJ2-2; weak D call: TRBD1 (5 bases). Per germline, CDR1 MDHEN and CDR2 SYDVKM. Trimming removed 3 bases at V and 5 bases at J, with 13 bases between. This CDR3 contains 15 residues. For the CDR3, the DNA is TGTGCCAGCAGTTTTTTAGGGGAATCGACCGGGGAGCTGTTTTTT. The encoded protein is CASSFLGESTGELFF.

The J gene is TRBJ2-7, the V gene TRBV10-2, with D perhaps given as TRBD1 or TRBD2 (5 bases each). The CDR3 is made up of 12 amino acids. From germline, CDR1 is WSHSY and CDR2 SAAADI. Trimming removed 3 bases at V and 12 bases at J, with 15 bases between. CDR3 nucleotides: TGCGCCAGCAGTGACGGAAACAGTGGGGGGTACTTC. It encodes CASSDGNSGGYF.

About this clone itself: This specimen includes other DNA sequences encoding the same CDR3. CDR3 sequence (DNA): TGCGCCAGCAGTTCAGGACTAGCGGGGGTTACTAGCACAGATACGCAGTATTTT. Protein: CASSSGLAGVTSTDTQYF. V gene TRBV5-1 combines with J gene TRBJ2-3; TRBD2 matches 13 bases. This CDR3 region has 18 residues. Germline-derived CDR1 and CDR2 are SGHRS and YFSETQ. The V gene end was trimmed by 5 bases and the J gene end by 0 bases; junction bases not matched to a gene: 9.

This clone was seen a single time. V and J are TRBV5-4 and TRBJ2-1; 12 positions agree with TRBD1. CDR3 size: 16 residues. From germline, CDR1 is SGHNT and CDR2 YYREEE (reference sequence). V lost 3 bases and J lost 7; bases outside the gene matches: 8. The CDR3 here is CASSSPGTGGGNEQFF. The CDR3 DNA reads TGTGCCAGCAGCTCACCTGGGACAGGGGGCGGGAATGAGCAGTTCTTC.

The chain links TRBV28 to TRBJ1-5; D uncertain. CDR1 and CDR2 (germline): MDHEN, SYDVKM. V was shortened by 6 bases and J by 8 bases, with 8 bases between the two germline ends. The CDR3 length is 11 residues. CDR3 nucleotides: TGTGCCAGCAGCCGAAAGAAGCCCCAGCATTTT. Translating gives CASSRKKPQHF.